The rows below give T cell receptor beta chains drawn from one sample of a study of identical twins. In TCRdb, the 5' RACE reads were re-called with MiXCR into one record per CDR3 protein. The sample shows approximately 240,000 distinct CDR3 sequences, about 14% of them seen only once. Input material: memory (CD45RO+) T cells sorted from blood. Receptor source: a woman under 30 in good health. The CDR3 runs from the conserved cysteine through the conserved F or W. D genes are given only for firm matches. Some rows have no size entry. The others give once, few or many, or a class for an expanded clone.

TRBJ2-1	TRBD2	few	TRBV30	TGTGCCTGGAGTGTACTTGGGACTAGCGGGAGTCGGAATGAGCAGTTCTTC	CAWSVLGTSGSRNEQFF
TRBJ1-1	.	few	TRBV2	TGTGCCAGCAGTATCGAGGGAGCTGAAGCTTTCTTT	CASSIEGAEAFF
TRBJ1-6	.	.	TRBV5-1	TGCGCCAGCAGCGGGGGGGCTAGTAATTCACCCCTCCACTTT	CASSGGASNSPLHF
TRBJ2-7	TRBD2	.	TRBV20-1	TGCAGTGCTGGGGAGGGTAGCGGGTCCGTGGGGCAGTACTTC	CSAGEGSGSVGQYF
TRBJ2-3	TRBD2	few	TRBV20-1	TGCAGTGCCAGACCGTCAGCGGGGCCCACAGATACGCAGTATTTT	CSARPSAGPTDTQYF
TRBJ2-6	.	.	TRBV20-1	TGCAGTGCTAGTCGCTCTGGGGCCAACGTCCTGACTTTC	CSASRSGANVLTF
TRBJ2-1	TRBD2	few	TRBV11-2	TGTGCCAGCAGCCCCTACAGGACTAGCGCTCACACCTACAATGAGCAGTTCTTC	CASSPYRTSAHTYNEQFF
TRBJ1-5	.	.	TRBV7-2	TGTGCCAGCAGCTTAGAAGCAGGGCATCAGCCCCAGCATTTT	CASSLEAGHQPQHF
TRBJ2-1	.	.	TRBV5-6	TGTGCCAGCAGCTTTAGAATGGGGTTCAATGAGCAGTTCTTC	CASSFRMGFNEQFF
TRBJ1-6	TRBD1	.	TRBV7-9	TGTGCCAGCAGCTTTACGACAGGGGCTTCACCCCTCCACTTT	CASSFTTGASPLHF
TRBJ2-1	TRBD2	.	TRBV11-2	TGTGCCAGCAGCCACGGGGGGTTCCGGCAGTTCTTC	CASSHGGFRQFF
TRBJ2-3	TRBD2	few	TRBV20-1	TGCAGTGCTAGGGGAGCTAGCGGGGGCACAGATACGCAGTATTTT	CSARGASGGTDTQYF
TRBJ2-5	TRBD1	few	TRBV29-1	TGCAGCGTTGACGGACAGGCTCGCGAGACCCAGTACTTC	CSVDGQARETQYF
TRBJ2-1	.	few	TRBV20-1	TGCAGTGCTGTCAAAGGGGTTTCGAGATCCGACAATGAGCAGTTCTTC	CSAVKGVSRSDNEQFF
TRBJ2-1	.	.	TRBV10-3	TGTGCCATCAGTGACCCCGGGACAAGGGAGCAGTTCTTC	CAISDPGTREQFF
TRBJ2-5	TRBD1	few	TRBV25-1	TGTGCCAGCAATGACAGGGGATTTCAAGAGACCCAGTACTTC	CASNDRGFQETQYF
TRBJ2-5	.	.	TRBV2	TGTGCCAGCAGAGTCAGCCCGAGGACCCAGTACTTC	CASRVSPRTQYF
TRBJ1-1	.	.	TRBV6-5	TGTGCCAGCAGTTACGGAGGGGGATCCCTCGGGTTTGCTTTCTTT	CASSYGGGSLGFAFF
TRBJ2-4	.	.	TRBV3-1	TGTGCCAGCAGCCGCGACTTGATTCAGTACTTC	CASSRDLIQYF
TRBJ2-1	.	few	TRBV6-1	TGTGCCAGCAGCCCCGGGGCAGGGGCTACAGGGAAGTTCTTC	CASSPGAGATGKFF
TRBJ2-3	.	.	TRBV12-3/TRBV12-4	TGTGCCAGCAGTTGGGACGGGGAGCTGTATTTT	CASSWDGELYF
TRBJ2-7	.	.	TRBV10-3	TGTGCCATCAGTTCCGGGGGGCTCTCCTACGAGCAGTACTTC	CAISSGGLSYEQYF
TRBJ2-3	TRBD2	few	TRBV20-1	TGCAGTGCTAGAGGGCTAGCGGGGAGATCTTCGAGCACAGATACGCAGTATTTT	CSARGLAGRSSSTDTQYF
TRBJ2-1	TRBD2	.	TRBV20-1	TGCAGTGCTCCTTGGCTAGCGGGAGAGGGTGAGCAGTTCTTC	CSAPWLAGEGEQFF
TRBJ2-7	TRBD1	few	TRBV30	TGTGCCTGGAGTATTCCGGGACAGGGGGCCAACGAGCAGTACTTC	CAWSIPGQGANEQYF
TRBJ2-1	.	few	TRBV7-9	TGTGCCAGCAGCTTAGAAAGTACCCTTGAGCAGTTCTTC	CASSLESTLEQFF
TRBJ2-2	TRBD2	.	TRBV6-2/TRBV6-3	TGTGCCAGCAGTTCTCCCCGACTAGCGGCCTTCACCGGGGAGCTGTTTTTT	CASSSPRLAAFTGELFF
TRBJ1-1	.	many	TRBV12-3/TRBV12-4	TGTGCCAGCAGTTTACAGGCGGGTAACACTGAAGCTTTCTTT	CASSLQAGNTEAFF
TRBJ2-3	.	many	TRBV15	TGTGCCACCAGCAGAGATCCTCACTTGGGGGGCAGCACAGATACGCAGTATTTT	CATSRDPHLGGSTDTQYF
TRBJ2-3	.	few	TRBV2	TGTGCCAGCAGGTTCACAGATACGCAGTATTTT	CASRFTDTQYF
TRBJ2-7	.	few	TRBV6-2/TRBV6-3	TGTGCCAGCAGCCGGACCTACTACGAGCAGTACTTC	CASSRTYYEQYF
TRBJ1-1	.	few	TRBV27	TGTGCCAGCAAGCGGGGGATGAACACTGAAGCTTTCTTT	CASKRGMNTEAFF
TRBJ2-1	TRBD2	once	TRBV7-2	TGTGCCAGCAGCTCCAGTGGACTAGCGGGCAATGAGCAGTTCTTC	CASSSSGLAGNEQFF
TRBJ1-2	TRBD1	.	TRBV7-9	TGTGCCAGCAGCTCGGACAGGGAGTCAATCGGCTATGGCTACACCTTC	CASSSDRESIGYGYTF
TRBJ2-2	TRBD2	.	TRBV7-6	TGTGCCAGCAGCTTAATAGCGGGGGGAGACACCGGGGAGCTGTTTTTT	CASSLIAGGDTGELFF
TRBJ2-1	TRBD2	few	TRBV20-1	TGCAGTGCTATTAAGGCTAGCGGGAGAATCTATGAGCAGTTCTTC	CSAIKASGRIYEQFF
TRBJ2-1	TRBD2	.	TRBV9	TGTGCCAGCAGCGTTGGACTAGCGGATTACAATGAGCAGTTCTTC	CASSVGLADYNEQFF
TRBJ2-1	.	few	TRBV10-3	TGTGCCACGGGGTCTTATCTGGGCTACAATGAGCAGTTCTTC	CATGSYLGYNEQFF